The subject of this entry is one T cell receptor (beta chain). The source of the sample is a study of shared clonotypes between healthy human individuals. Study overall: A couple of women and a few men aged 18 to 49 made up the donors.

Sequencing was at deep level. Each subset's genomic DNA was shared equally among a number of immunoSEQ plates. TCRdb's copy holds only in-frame clones and misses some; the assay was immunoSEQ multiplex PCR. The sample has nearly 2 million clones; about 95% are singletons. Terminally differentiated effector memory CD45RA+ cells were excluded from the naive CD8 cells, which were CD45RO-negative and positively selected for CCR7. Only Caucasian adults living in Nashville, Tennessee served as donors. This CDR3 is 15 amino acids long. Germline CDR1 reads SEHNR; CDR2 reads FQNEAQ (reference sequence). Trimming took off 5 bases at V and 3 bases at J, with 17 bases between the two ends.

Sequencing used naive CD8+ T cells sorted from blood. J is TRBJ2-7 and V is TRBV7-9, with D perhaps TRBD2 (6 bases). This clonotype was obtained from a man aged 18 to 35 in good health. CDR3 loop: CASSIGDGGVYEQYF. The CDR3 DNA sequence: TGTGCCAGCAGCATAGGCGACGGGGGAGTCTACGAGCAGTACTTC.